This T cell receptor beta chain was recovered during a study of control samples from healthy donors and cancer patients. Using immunoSEQ multiplex PCR, the repertoire was profiled, and TCRdb retains in-frame clones only, with some absent. The listing contains approximately 190,000 clones. Trimming shortened V by 3 bases and J by 1 base, and 9 bases separated the two germline ends. The CDR3 loop spans 14 amino acids. CDR1 is SGHAT and CDR2 is FQNNGV in the germline V gene. The sequence was obtained from a woman aged 25 to 39 in good health. The specimen was blood. The chain is built from TRBV11-2 and TRBJ1-1; no clear D. DNA for the CDR3: TGTGCCAGCAGCTTCGGTTACAGGAACACTGAAGCTTTCTTT. Translation gives CASSFGYRNTEAFF.